These T cell receptor beta chains were read from a single sample in a study of radiotherapy plus CTLA-4 blockade in lung cancer. Produced via immunoSEQ multiplex PCR; TCRdb's table is partial and in-frame only. The sample records roughly 90,000 clones, roughly 70% being singletons. The input for sequencing was peripheral blood, taken from a patient treated with radiotherapy plus ipilimumab. The source of these receptors is a human donor with non-small cell lung cancer that progressed on radiotherapy plus ipilimumab. The CDR3 runs from the conserved cysteine through the conserved F or W. D genes are given only for firm matches. A row's size may be missing; if present it is once, few, many or a size class.

TRBD2,TRBJ2-7,TRBV7-9,.,TGTGCCAGCAGCCCAGCGGGGGGCCGCTCCTACGAGCAGTACTTC,CASSPAGGRSYEQYF
TRBD1,TRBJ1-2,TRBV2,few,TGTGCCAGCAGTTCGACAGGGGGTGGCTACACCTTC,CASSSTGGGYTF
.,TRBJ2-2,TRBV5-1,.,TGCGCCAGCAGCTTGAAGGCCGGGACGGCGAACACCGGGGAGCTGTTTTTT,CASSLKAGTANTGELFF
TRBD2,TRBJ2-1,TRBV2,.,TGTGCCAGCAGTGAGGGACTATCATCGTTCTTC,CASSEGLSSFF
.,TRBJ1-5,TRBV5-6,.,TGTGCCAGCAGCAACCGACAAGCGGGTAGTCAGCCCCAGCATTTT,CASSNRQAGSQPQHF
.,TRBJ1-5,TRBV27,.,TGTGCCAGCAGTCTCCACCGGACAGAGCCCCAGCATTTT,CASSLHRTEPQHF
TRBD1,TRBJ2-3,TRBV7-3,.,TGTGCCAGCAGCTCGACAGGGTGGGCAGATACGCAGTATTTT,CASSSTGWADTQYF
TRBD2,TRBJ2-3,TRBV5-1,once,TGCGCCAGCAGCTTGGATCGGAGCGGGGTAGATACGCAGTATTTT,CASSLDRSGVDTQYF
.,TRBJ2-3,TRBV4-1,.,TGCGCCAGCAGCCAAGTGACTACGGGGGGCACAGATACGCAGTATTTT,CASSQVTTGGTDTQYF
TRBD1,TRBJ1-1,TRBV5-6,.,TGTGCCAGCAGCGGAACAGGGGGCTTCACTGAAGCTTTCTTT,CASSGTGGFTEAFF
TRBD1,TRBJ2-5,TRBV14,.,TGTGCCAGCAGCCAAGATGGGGGACAGGGGGCTCAAGAGACCCAGTACTTC,CASSQDGGQGAQETQYF
.,TRBJ2-1,TRBV7-8,.,TGTGCCAGCAGCCCAGGAGACGAGCAGTTCTTC,CASSPGDEQFF
TRBD1,TRBJ2-2,TRBV28,.,TGTGCCAGCACCCCAGGGACAGGGTCAACCGGGGAGCTGTTTTTT,CASTPGTGSTGELFF
.,TRBJ1-2,TRBV30,.,TGTGCCTGGGCACCCGGGAGGCTAGGTGGCTACACCTTC,CAWAPGRLGGYTF
.,TRBJ1-1,TRBV6-5,once,TGTGCCAGCAGTTCTGGGTTCAGGGGTCGGATGGGAGCTTTCTTT,CASSSGFRGRMGAFF
.,TRBJ2-5,TRBV7-9,many,TGTGCCAGCAGCTTTTCACCCGGAGAGACCCAGTACTTC,CASSFSPGETQYF
.,TRBJ2-7,TRBV6-5,.,TGTGCCAGCAGATCACAGGGTCCTTACGAGCAGTACTTC,CASRSQGPYEQYF
.,TRBJ1-2,TRBV19,.,TGTGCCAGTAGTATAGATCAAAGGAGCCCGACGGCTGGCTACACCTTC,CASSIDQRSPTAGYTF
.,TRBJ1-2,TRBV6-5,.,TGTGCCAGCAGTTCTCCGGGACGGGCGCAGGGAGGCTACACCTTC,CASSSPGRAQGGYTF
.,TRBJ2-5,TRBV6-5,once,TGTGCCAGCAGTGAATTGGGGGAGACCCAGTACTTC,CASSELGETQYF
.,TRBJ2-1,TRBV4-2,.,TGTGCCAGCAGCCAAGACTCCGGCTCGAGCTCCTACAATGAGCAGTTCTTC,CASSQDSGSSSYNEQFF
.,TRBJ2-4,TRBV7-9,few,TGTGCCAGCAGCCTTCTTCAAGTAGCCAAAAACATTCAGTACTTC,CASSLLQVAKNIQYF
.,TRBJ2-3,TRBV30,.,TGTGCCTGGAGTGTAAAGGGGGGCCGGGATACGCAGTATTTT,CAWSVKGGRDTQYF
TRBD1,TRBJ2-7,TRBV18,.,TGTGCCAGCTCACGATCGACAGGGGAATTAGGCGAGCAGTACTTC,CASSRSTGELGEQYF
TRBD2,TRBJ2-3,TRBV6-1,.,TGTGCCACGACTAGCGGGGGGGCCACGGATACGCAGTATTTT,CATTSGGATDTQYF
.,TRBJ1-1,TRBV20-1,.,TGCAGTGCTAGAGATCGTACTGAAGCTTTCTTT,CSARDRTEAFF